This record covers a single TCR beta chain. Its antigen is not known. Assay used: immunoSEQ multiplex PCR; TCRdb lists only in-frame clones, some missing. The sample comprises some 86,000 clones, 88% of which are singletons, and approximately 0.28% rests with the top ten. These data come from a study of graft-versus-host responses after intestinal transplantation. Study information: Recipients received multivisceral, liver-intestinal, or isolated intestinal transplants. All recipients got anti-thymocyte globulin induction, then tacrolimus and steroids for approximately 3 years.

Regarding the study as a whole: Allograft graft-versus-host to host-versus-graft clonal ratios ran high in patients with graft-donor T cell macrochimerism.

CDR1 and CDR2 from the germline V gene are SGHDN and FVKESK. The CDR3 loop spans 13 amino acids. Trimming shortened V by 0 bases and J by 0 bases, and 2 bases separated the two germline ends. This TCR came from a human donor who was the organ donor for an intestinal transplant. Sequencing was performed on unstimulated CD4+ T cells sorted from spleen or lymph node cells, taken before transplant. The chain joins TRBV14 to TRBJ1-1; D not resolved. In nucleotides, the CDR3 is TGTGCCAGCAGCCAAGATATGAACACTGAAGCTTTCTTT. Amino acids: CASSQDMNTEAFF.